One sample yielded the 25 T cell receptor beta chains listed below, sequenced in a study of blood T cells in healthy people across ages. Combining a sample-barcoded 5' primer with a J-beta primer mix, a second PCR ran for roughly 6 to 11 cycles. TCRdb reanalysed the 5' RACE reads using MiXCR and keeps one entry per CDR3 protein. The sample includes about 770,000 distinct CDR3 sequences, approximately 44% seen only once; the top ten take roughly 19%. Input material: blood. The receptors were gathered from a man aged 55 to 70 in good health.

This chain links TRBV13 with TRBJ2-4, with a possible D match to TRBD2 (7 bases). The DNA end is more similar to TRBJ2-7, so the J call may be wrong. CDR1 and CDR2 from the germline V gene are PRHDT and FYEKMQ (reference sequence). The CDR3 covers 14 residues. This CDR3 reads CASSSEGGANEQYF. The CDR3 nucleotides read TGTGCCAGCAGCTCCGAAGGGGGGGCCAACGAGCAGTACTTC.

This clonotype has a handful of counts. The chain recombines TRBV7-3 with TRBJ2-1; TRBD1 agrees at 10 bases. The CDR3 has 16 residues. The germline V gene has CDR1 SGHTA and CDR2 FQGTGA. The ends lost 2 bases at V and 9 bases at J; junction bases unmatched: 10. The CDR3: CASSLGPRDRGAEQFF. In DNA form, the CDR3 reads TGTGCCAGCAGCTTAGGCCCCCGGGACAGGGGTGCTGAGCAGTTCTTC.

This chain links TRBV10-3 with TRBJ2-1; TRBD1 aligns across 9 bases. CDR1 and CDR2 (germline): ENHRY, SYGVKD. This CDR3 has 15 amino acids. V lost 4 bases to trimming and J lost 5 bases; unmatched junction nucleotides: 6. The CDR3 loop is CAISGPGQGNNEQFF. The DNA for the CDR3 is TGTGCCATCAGTGGCCCGGGACAGGGAAACAATGAGCAGTTCTTC.

V is TRBV3-1 and J is TRBJ2-5; D is possibly TRBD2 (5 bases). The germline CDR1 and CDR2 sequences are LGHDT and YNNKEL (reference sequence). This CDR3 is built from 15 residues. The germline V and J ends were trimmed by 1 base and 0 bases, with 9 bases remaining between them. CDR3 residues: CASSQGSGYQETQYF. In DNA, the CDR3 is TGTGCCAGCAGCCAAGGGTCGGGGTACCAAGAGACCCAGTACTTC.

The chain is built from TRBV6-2 or TRBV6-3 and TRBJ2-5; D remains ambiguous. There are 15 residues in the CDR3. V lost 5 bases and J 1 base, leaving 14 bases between the germline ends. Germline V gene sequence: CDR1 MNHEY, CDR2 SVGEGT. The CDR3 coding sequence is TGTGCCAGCAGTGAGGCAGGCATCATCCAAGAGACCCAGTACTTC. Translating it yields CASSEAGIIQETQYF.

This clonotype occurred a few times. This chain joins TRBV6-1 and TRBJ2-6; no clear D gene. The germline V gene has CDR1 MNHNS and CDR2 SASEGT. The germline V and J ends were trimmed by 2 bases and 0 bases, with 14 bases remaining between them. This CDR3 is built from 18 residues. CDR3 bases: TGTGCCAGCAGTGAAACCGACTTGGGCGCCTCTGGGGCCAACGTCCTGACTTTC. Protein product: CASSETDLGASGANVLTF.

As for this clonotype: At one boundary the junction diverges from the germline segment, which might be a read error. The chain recombines TRBV4-2 with TRBJ1-1; no definite D call. CDR3 length: 16 amino acids. Germline lookup yields CDR1 LGHNA and CDR2 YNFKEQ. Written as DNA, the CDR3 is TGTGCCAGTAGCCATGCCGGTCTGGCGACGAACACTGAAGCTTTCTTT. This translates into CASSHAGLATNTEAFF.

The rearrangement joins TRBV20-1 to TRBJ1-1; a weak D match, TRBD1 (6 bases). V lost 2 bases and J lost 6, with 10 bases in between. CDR1 DFQATT and CDR2 SNEGSKA come from the germline V gene (reference sequence). This CDR3 has 12 amino acids. For the CDR3, the DNA is TGCAGTGCTAGACAGGGGTACGCTGAAGCTTTCTTT. Translating it yields CSARQGYAEAFF.

Only one count was recorded for this clonotype. The rearrangement uses TRBV2 and TRBJ2-3; 7 nucleotides match TRBD1. This CDR3 is 13 amino acids long. The V gene end was trimmed by 6 bases and the J gene end by 6 bases; junction bases not matched to a gene: 6. Germline-derived CDR1 and CDR2 are SNHLY and FYNNEI. In DNA, the CDR3 is TGTGCCAGCAGACCGGACAGGAGGGATACGCAGTATTTT. Residues: CASRPDRRDTQYF.

The chain has TRBV20-1 and TRBJ1-5; no reliable D call. V was trimmed by 7 bases and J by 3 bases, leaving 13 bases between them. CDR1 is DFQATT and CDR2 is SNEGSKA in the germline V gene (reference sequence). This CDR3 is built from 13 residues. The CDR3: CSVGGRSNQPQHF. The CDR3, as DNA: TGCAGTGTTGGCGGGCGGTCCAATCAGCCCCAGCATTTT.

The gene calls are TRBV3-1 and TRBJ2-1; 9 bases map to TRBD1. In germline, CDR1 is LGHDT, CDR2 YNNKEL (reference sequence). This CDR3 has 18 amino acids. The V and J ends lost 4 bases and 3 bases, in that order; junction bases with no gene match: 13. The CDR3 DNA sequence: TGTGCCAGCAGCCCTGGCTTCCCGACAGGGGGAGACTACAATGAGCAGTTCTTC. Its translation is CASSPGFPTGGDYNEQFF.

In this sample, this clonotype turned up a few times. The chain carries TRBV10-3 and TRBJ2-7; TRBD1 matches at 9 bases. This CDR3 comprises 14 residues. Germline V gives CDR1 ENHRY, CDR2 SYGVKD. Unmatched junction bases numbered 5, after V lost 2 bases and J lost 6 bases. This CDR3 is CAISEEGQGSEQYF. Written as DNA, the CDR3 is TGTGCCATCAGTGAGGAGGGACAGGGAAGCGAGCAGTACTTC.

The chain has TRBV7-8 and TRBJ2-4; D may correspond to TRBD1 or TRBD2 (5 bases each). The CDR3 has 13 residues. V dropped 5 bases and J dropped 13 bases, with 18 bases sitting between them. CDR1 is SGHVS and CDR2 is FQNEAQ in the germline V gene. In nucleotides, the CDR3 is TGTGCCAGCAGCGTAACGCCCGGGACGGACCAGTACTTC. This sequence encodes CASSVTPGTDQYF. The whole variable domain, filled in from reference TRBV7-8 and TRBJ2-4, reads GAGVSQSPRYKVAKRGQDVALRCDPISGHVSLFWYQQALGQGPEFLTYFQNEAQLDKSGLPSDRFFAERPEGSVSTLKIQRTQQEDSAVYLCASSVTPGTDQYFGAGTRLSVL.

This clonotype was detected a few times. The J gene is TRBJ2-7, the V gene TRBV5-1; D is uncertain. The CDR3 has 14 amino acids. Germline V gene lookup returns CDR1 SGHRS and CDR2 YFSETQ. V lost 7 bases and J lost 3, with 17 bases in between. CDR3 sequence: CASGYGLGGYEQYF. The CDR3 region has the DNA TGCGCCAGCGGGTACGGTCTGGGCGGCTACGAGCAGTACTTC.

This clonotype was observed a handful of times. The chain employs TRBV4-3 and TRBJ2-5; no clear D gene. Germline assignment: CDR1 LGHNA and CDR2 YSLEER. The CDR3 covers 15 residues. V was cut by 0 bases and J by 3 bases, with 11 bases left in between. The CDR3 DNA follows: TGCGCCAGCAGCCAAGACCGGACCCTAAAAGAGACCCAGTACTTC. It codes for CASSQDRTLKETQYF.

There are a few counts of this clonotype. DNA of the CDR3: TGTGCCAGCAGTTCCAGGGGGCTGAACACTGAAGCTTTCTTT. This encodes CASSSRGLNTEAFF. This sequence joins TRBV12-3 or TRBV12-4 and TRBJ1-1; 8 bases map to TRBD1. V gave up 4 bases and J gave up 0 bases; unmatched junction bases: 1. The CDR3 loop spans 14 amino acids.

Only a few counts were recorded for this clonotype. This chain uses TRBV4-2 with TRBJ2-7; TRBD1 aligns across 8 bases. The germline CDR1 and CDR2 sequences are LGHNA and YNFKEQ. The CDR3 is 15 residues long. V dropped 0 bases and J dropped 2; count of bases not matched to a gene: 3. The CDR3, as DNA: TGTGCCAGCAGCCAAGAAGGGACAGGAACCTACGAGCAGTACTTC. This gives the protein CASSQEGTGTYEQYF.

Note on this clonotype: A much larger clone is a single base away; this may be a read error. The chain employs TRBV3-1 and TRBJ2-5; D remains ambiguous. Germline CDR1 LGHDT, CDR2 YNNKEL (reference sequence). Deletions cut 2 bases from V and 11 bases from J, with 12 bases between. There are 12 residues in the CDR3. This CDR3 is CASSQILNEQYF. DNA for the CDR3: TGTGCCAGCAGCCAAATCCTAAATGAGCAGTACTTC.

The J gene is TRBJ2-7, the V gene TRBV6-1; D is possibly TRBD2 (5 bases). Germline V gives CDR1 MNHNS, CDR2 SASEGT. V lost 2 bases and J lost 5, with 10 bases in between. The CDR3 consists of 13 residues. Written as DNA, the CDR3 is TGTGCCAGCAGTGAACGGGGTGGGGACGAGCAGTACTTC. It yields the protein CASSERGGDEQYF.

This clonotype came up once. This chain uses TRBV27 with TRBJ2-3, with a tentative D call TRBD1 (8 bases). Germline V lookup: CDR1 MNHEY, CDR2 SMNVEV (reference sequence). The CDR3 extends over 17 amino acids. Trimming removed 5 bases from V and 6 bases from J, with 24 bases in between. CDR3 region: CASSPGGGGIHTDTQYF. The CDR3 DNA reads as TGTGCCAGCAGTCCAGGGGGCGGGGGAATCCACACGGATACGCAGTATTTT.

The chain links TRBV27 to TRBJ1-2, with D tentatively TRBD1 (6 bases). V was shortened by 2 bases and J by 3 bases, with 13 bases between the two germline ends. This CDR3 comprises 15 residues. The germline V gene encodes CDR1 MNHEY and CDR2 SMNVEV (reference sequence). The CDR3 DNA reads TGTGCCAGCAGTTTAAGCCGGTACAGGGACTATGGCTACACCTTC. This sequence encodes CASSLSRYRDYGYTF.

This clonotype is a singleton in its sample. The chain joins TRBV3-1 to TRBJ1-6; D unclear. CDR1 and CDR2 from the germline V gene are LGHDT and YNNKEL (reference sequence). V shed 4 bases and J shed 9 bases, with 19 bases lying between them. The CDR3 has 16 amino acids. This chain's CDR3 is CASSRKGRHAGSPLHF. The CDR3 DNA reads as TGTGCCAGCAGCCGAAAAGGACGCCACGCCGGTTCACCCCTCCACTTT.

The chain recombines TRBV7-2 with TRBJ2-3, with 7 positions matching TRBD2. Trimming cost V 2 bases and J 3 bases; bases outside gene matches: 5. The CDR3 spans 15 residues. Germline V gene sequence: CDR1 SGHTA, CDR2 FQGNSA. CDR3 nucleotide sequence: TGTGCCAGCAGCTTATATCTAGCGGAAACAGATACGCAGTATTTT. Residues: CASSLYLAETDTQYF.

As to this clonotype: This may be a read error, as it is one base from a much larger clone. The gene calls are TRBV5-1 and TRBJ2-7, with 14 positions matching TRBD2. Looked up from germline, CDR1 is SGHRS and CDR2 is YFSETQ. There are 18 residues in the CDR3. CDR3 sequence (DNA): TGCACCAGCAGCTCTGGACTAGCGGGGGGCCCTAGTGGAAACGAGCAGTACTTC. Protein product: CTSSSGLAGGPSGNEQYF.

The chain links TRBV12-3 or TRBV12-4 to TRBJ2-2; no reliable D call. Trimming took off 2 bases at V and 10 bases at J, with 8 bases between the two ends. The CDR3 is 12 amino acids. The chain's CDR3 is CASSLLTAELFF. The DNA for the CDR3 is TGTGCCAGCAGTTTATTGACGGCGGAGCTGTTTTTT.